The clone carrying this T cell receptor (beta chain) appeared a single time. This sample was taken from a study of OX40 agonist ivuxolimab in advanced cancers. Germline loops: CDR1 SGHAT, CDR2 FQNNGV. V trimming: 3 bases; J trimming: 6 bases; junction bases outside the gene matches: 3. The CDR3 runs 13 residues. TCRdb's copy holds only in-frame clones and misses some; the assay was immunoSEQ multiplex PCR. The sample carries around 79,000 clones, 80% to 95% recorded once. This rearrangement joins TRBV11-2 to TRBJ1-2, with 8 bases aligning to TRBD1. This sequence originates from an adult with an advanced solid tumor such as melanoma, head and neck, liver or kidney cancer. The starting material was CD4+ or CD8+ T cells sorted from blood, obtained in a trial of the OX40 agonist ivuxolimab. The CDR3 reads CASSFGQGNGYTF. The DNA of the CDR3 is TGTGCCAGCAGCTTCGGACAGGGCAATGGCTACACCTTC.